This T cell receptor (beta chain) was found in a study of cytomegalovirus exposure and HLA in healthy donors. Study information: From about 179 million T cells, an earlier analysis saw 90 million to 130 million unique TCR beta sequences. Clustering assigned approximately 79% of the roughly 370 genotyped donors to the Caucasian-associated ancestry cluster. Study results and limitations: Later on, a genetic analysis was performed. It linked a missense variant in DCLRE1C with V- and J-gene trimming of TCR beta. Later work associated 17,000 or so TCR beta sequences with HLA alleles at 0.05 false discovery rate.

A remark on this clone: Its specificity is not known.

PCR employed 60 Vbeta and 13 Jbeta primers. Assay: immunoSEQ multiplex PCR; the TCRdb copy retains only in-frame clones and omits some. This sample carries about 150,000 clones, 80% of them seen once, and the ten largest clones take 10% to 15%. Material: PBMCs. This sequence originates from a man aged 30-40 years in good health and CMV-seropositive.

CDR3 protein: CASSRLAGSPDTQYF. In nucleotides, the CDR3 is TGTGCCAGCAGCAGACTAGCGGGATCCCCAGATACGCAGTATTTT. J is TRBJ2-3 and V is TRBV7-9; 11 bases match TRBD2. This CDR3 is built from 15 residues. The V segment lost 5 bases and the J segment 4 bases; nucleotides outside the gene matches: 5. Germline loops: CDR1 SEHNR, CDR2 FQNEAQ (reference sequence).